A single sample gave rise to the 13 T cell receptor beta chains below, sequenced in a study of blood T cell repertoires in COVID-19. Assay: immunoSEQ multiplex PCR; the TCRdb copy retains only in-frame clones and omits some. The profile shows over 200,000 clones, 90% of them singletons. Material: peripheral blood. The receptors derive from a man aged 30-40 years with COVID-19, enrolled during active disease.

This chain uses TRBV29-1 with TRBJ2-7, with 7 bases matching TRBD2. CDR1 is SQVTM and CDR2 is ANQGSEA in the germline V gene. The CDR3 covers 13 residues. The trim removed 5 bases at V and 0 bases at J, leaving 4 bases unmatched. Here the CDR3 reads CSVSGGSSYEQYF. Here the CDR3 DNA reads TGCAGCGTTTCGGGCGGGAGCTCCTACGAGCAGTACTTC.

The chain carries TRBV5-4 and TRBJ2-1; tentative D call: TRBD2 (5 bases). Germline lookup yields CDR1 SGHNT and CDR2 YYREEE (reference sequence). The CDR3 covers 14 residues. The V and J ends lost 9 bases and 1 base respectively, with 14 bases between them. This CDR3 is CAIPSGESYNEQFF. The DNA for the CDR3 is TGTGCCATCCCATCCGGGGAATCCTACAATGAGCAGTTCTTC.

In nucleotides, the CDR3 is TGTGCCAGCACACACAGGGCTGGGGGTGAAAAACTGTTTTTT. Its protein product is CASTHRAGGEKLFF. V gene TRBV27 combines with J gene TRBJ1-4, with D perhaps TRBD1 (6 bases). The CDR3 sequence is 14 residues long. Germline CDR1 is MNHEY and CDR2 is SMNVEV (reference sequence). The V end was cut by 7 bases, the J end by 7 bases, with 16 bases between.

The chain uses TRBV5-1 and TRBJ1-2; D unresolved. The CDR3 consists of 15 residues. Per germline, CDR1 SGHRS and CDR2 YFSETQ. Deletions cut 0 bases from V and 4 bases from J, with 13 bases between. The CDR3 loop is CASSLGTGQVYGYTF. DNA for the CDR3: TGCGCCAGCAGCTTGGGGACTGGGCAGGTCTATGGCTACACCTTC.

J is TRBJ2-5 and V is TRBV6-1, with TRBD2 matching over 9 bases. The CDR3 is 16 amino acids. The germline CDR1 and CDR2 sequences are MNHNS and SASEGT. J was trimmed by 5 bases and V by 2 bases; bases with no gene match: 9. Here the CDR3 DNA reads TGTGCCAGCAGTGAATTGGGTAGCGGGGGCGGTGAGACCCAGTACTTC. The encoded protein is CASSELGSGGGETQYF.

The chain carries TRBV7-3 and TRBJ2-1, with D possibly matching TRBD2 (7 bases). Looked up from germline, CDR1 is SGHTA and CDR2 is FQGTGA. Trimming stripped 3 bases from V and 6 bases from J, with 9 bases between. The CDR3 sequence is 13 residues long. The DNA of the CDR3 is TGTGCCAGCAGCTTCCGGGGGGCCAATGAGCAGTTCTTC. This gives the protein CASSFRGANEQFF. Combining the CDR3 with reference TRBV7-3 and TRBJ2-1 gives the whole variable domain GAGVSQTPSNKVTEKGKYVELRCDPISGHTALYWYRQSLGQGPEFLIYFQGTGAADDSGLPNDRFFAVRPEGSVSTLKIQRTERGDSAVYLCASSFRGANEQFFGPGTRLTVL.

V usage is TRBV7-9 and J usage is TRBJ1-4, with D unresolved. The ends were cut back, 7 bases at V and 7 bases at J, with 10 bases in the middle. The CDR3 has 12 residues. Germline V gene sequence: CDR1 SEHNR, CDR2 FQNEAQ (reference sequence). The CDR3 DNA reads TGTGCCAGCAACCGACGGGGTGAAAAACTGTTTTTT. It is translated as CASNRRGEKLFF.

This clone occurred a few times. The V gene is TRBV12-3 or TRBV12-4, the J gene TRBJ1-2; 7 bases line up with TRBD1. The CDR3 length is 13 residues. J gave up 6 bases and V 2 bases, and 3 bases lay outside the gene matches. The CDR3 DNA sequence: TGTGCCAGCAGTTTAAGACAGGGTGATGGCTACACCTTC. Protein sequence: CASSLRQGDGYTF.

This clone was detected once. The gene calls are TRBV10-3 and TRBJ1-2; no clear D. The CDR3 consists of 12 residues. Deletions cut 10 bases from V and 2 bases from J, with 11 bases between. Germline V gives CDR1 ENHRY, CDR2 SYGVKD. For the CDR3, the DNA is TGTGCCAGTTCCGGGATGAACTATGGCTACACCTTC. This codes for CASSGMNYGYTF.

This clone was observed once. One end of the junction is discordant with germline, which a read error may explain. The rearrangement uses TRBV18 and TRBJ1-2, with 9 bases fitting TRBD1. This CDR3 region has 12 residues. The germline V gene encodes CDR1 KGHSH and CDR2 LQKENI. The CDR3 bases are TGTGCCAGCTCACCCCGGACAGGGGAGGCATTCTTC. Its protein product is CASSPRTGEAFF.

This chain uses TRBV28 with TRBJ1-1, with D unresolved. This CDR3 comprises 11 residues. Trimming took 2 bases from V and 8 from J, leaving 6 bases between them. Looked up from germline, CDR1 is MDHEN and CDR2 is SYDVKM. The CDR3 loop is CASSLASEAFF. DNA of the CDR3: TGTGCCAGCAGTTTAGCGAGCGAAGCTTTCTTT.

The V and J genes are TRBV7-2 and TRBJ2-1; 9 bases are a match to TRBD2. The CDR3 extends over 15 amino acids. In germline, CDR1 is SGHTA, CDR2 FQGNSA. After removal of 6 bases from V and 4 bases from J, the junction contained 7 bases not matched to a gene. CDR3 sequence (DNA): TGTGCCAGCAGGCCCGCGGGGGGGCCTTACAATGAGCAGTTCTTC. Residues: CASRPAGGPYNEQFF.

CDR3 region: CASRWGGRADEQFF. Written as DNA, the CDR3 is TGTGCCAGTAGATGGGGCGGGAGGGCCGATGAGCAGTTCTTC. The rearrangement uses TRBV19 and TRBJ2-1, with TRBD2 matching over 9 bases. V trimming: 6 bases; J trimming: 8 bases; junction bases outside the gene matches: 8. This CDR3 region has 14 residues. Germline CDR1 is LNHDA and CDR2 is SQIVND (reference sequence).